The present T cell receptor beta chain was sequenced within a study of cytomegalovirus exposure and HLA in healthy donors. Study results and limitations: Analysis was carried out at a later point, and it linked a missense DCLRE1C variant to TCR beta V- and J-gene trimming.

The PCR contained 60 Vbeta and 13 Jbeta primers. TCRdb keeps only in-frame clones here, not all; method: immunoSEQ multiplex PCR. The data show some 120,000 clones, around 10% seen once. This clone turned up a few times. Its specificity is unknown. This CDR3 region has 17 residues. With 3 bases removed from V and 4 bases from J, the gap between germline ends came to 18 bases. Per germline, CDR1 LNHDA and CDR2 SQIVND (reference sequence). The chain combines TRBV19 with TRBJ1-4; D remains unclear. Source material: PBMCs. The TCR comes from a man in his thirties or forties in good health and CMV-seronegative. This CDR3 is CASSILPGRRFNEKLFF. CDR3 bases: TGTGCCAGTAGTATCCTCCCCGGGCGGAGGTTTAATGAAAAACTGTTTTTT.